This entry lists 29 T cell receptor beta chains sequenced from one sample in a study of T cell changes during pregnancy in multiple sclerosis. Profiled with immunoSEQ multiplex PCR; TCRdb holds only in-frame clones, not every one. The table has roughly 38,000 clones, roughly nine tenths seen once. The input for sequencing was peripheral blood, taken in the third trimester of pregnancy. The source of these receptors is a female donor in good health, enrolled as a control in a pregnancy study.

The chain carries TRBV5-1 and TRBJ2-5, with D possibly being TRBD1 (7 bases). CDR3 length: 15 residues. V lost 3 bases and J lost 3, with 15 bases in between. Germline-derived CDR1 and CDR2 are SGHRS and YFSETQ. CDR3 bases: TGCGCCAGCAGCTCCGGGGGCAGGGGGGAAGAGACCCAGTACTTC. The encoded protein is CASSSGGRGEETQYF.

V and J are TRBV7-9 and TRBJ2-5; 11 nucleotides match TRBD2. This CDR3 region has 15 residues. Germline-derived CDR1 and CDR2 are SEHNR and FQNEAQ (reference sequence). Trimming took 3 bases from V and 3 from J; bases not matched to a gene: 3. The CDR3 nucleotides read TGTGCCAGCAGCTTTACGGGACTAGCGGAAGAGACCCAGTACTTC. Protein: CASSFTGLAEETQYF.

The chain carries TRBV19 and TRBJ1-4, with D perhaps TRBD1 (6 bases). The V end lost 7 bases, the J end lost 5 bases, and 14 bases lay between the germline ends. Germline loops: CDR1 LNHDA, CDR2 SQIVND (reference sequence). This CDR3 is built from 14 residues. The CDR3 loop is CASTFRDTNEKLFF. The CDR3 DNA follows: TGTGCCAGTACATTCCGGGACACAAATGAAAAACTGTTTTTT.

This rearrangement joins TRBV4-3 to TRBJ2-1, with 12 bases matching TRBD2. This CDR3 is built from 17 residues. Trimming took 2 bases from V and 5 from J; bases not matched to a gene: 7. From germline, CDR1 is LGHNA and CDR2 YSLEER. CDR3 amino acids: CASSQQTSGGIDNEQFF. The CDR3 DNA sequence: TGCGCCAGCAGCCAACAGACTAGCGGGGGTATCGACAATGAGCAGTTCTTC.

This chain uses TRBV9 with TRBJ2-1; TRBD2 aligns across 8 bases. The V gene's germline CDR1 is SGDLS and CDR2 YYNGEE. The CDR3 contains 15 residues. V shed 0 bases, J shed 7 bases, and the junction held 6 bases outside the gene matches. As DNA, the CDR3 is TGTGCCAGCAGCGTAGAGGGGCGGGAGGCAAATGAGCAGTTCTTC. Its translation is CASSVEGREANEQFF.

The chain has TRBV25-1 and TRBJ2-3; D is unresolved. Germline assignment: CDR1 MGHDK and CDR2 SYGVNS. The CDR3 runs 13 residues. Trimming stripped 6 bases from V and 2 bases from J, with 9 bases between. CDR3 nucleotide sequence: TGTGCCAGCAGGGAGACGAACACAGATACGCAGTATTTT. Its translation: CASRETNTDTQYF. The full variable domain, its missing parts supplied by reference TRBV25-1 and TRBJ2-3, is EADIYQTPRYLVIGTGKKITLECSQTMGHDKMYWYQQDPGMELHLIHYSYGVNSTEKGDLSSESTVSRIRTEHFPLTLESARPSHTSQYLCASRETNTDTQYFGPGTRLTVL.

The chain recombines TRBV9 with TRBJ2-7, with D unresolved. Trimming pared 5 bases from V and 6 bases from J, leaving 18 bases between. Germline CDR1 and CDR2: SGDLS and YYNGEE. This CDR3 region has 14 residues. CDR3 loop: CASRPDGATGEQYF. The CDR3 coding sequence is TGTGCCAGCAGGCCAGACGGCGCAACGGGCGAGCAGTACTTC.

The chain combines TRBV5-4 with TRBJ2-1; possible D gene TRBD2, 5 bases. CDR1 and CDR2 (germline): SGHNT, YYREEE (reference sequence). This CDR3 comprises 17 residues. The V end lost 4 bases, the J end lost 0 bases, and 17 bases lay between the germline ends. The CDR3 DNA follows: TGTGCCAGCAGCCGTTTTACGGGGTCTAGCTCCTACAATGAGCAGTTCTTC. It is translated as CASSRFTGSSSYNEQFF.

This clone showed up just once. The V gene is TRBV28, the J gene TRBJ1-2; D may be TRBD1 (5 bases). The CDR3 spans 16 residues. Germline CDR1 and CDR2: MDHEN and SYDVKM. The V end lost 4 bases, the J end lost 0 bases, and 15 bases lay between the germline ends. Here the CDR3 reads CASSSLRQTANYGYTF. The CDR3 bases are TGTGCCAGCAGTTCCCTACGACAGACAGCTAACTATGGCTACACCTTC.

The V and J genes are TRBV9 and TRBJ1-2; 10 nucleotides agree with TRBD1. Unmatched junction bases numbered 1, after V lost 0 bases and J lost 2 bases. This CDR3 has 15 residues. Looked up from germline, CDR1 is SGDLS and CDR2 is YYNGEE. In nucleotides, the CDR3 is TGTGCCAGCAGCGTAGGGGGACAGGGGAACTATGGCTACACCTTC. Protein sequence: CASSVGGQGNYGYTF.

The chain is built from TRBV25-1 and TRBJ1-6; D might be TRBD1 (5 bases). The V end was cut by 7 bases, the J end by 4 bases, with 14 bases between. The CDR3 has 15 residues. The germline V gene has CDR1 MGHDK and CDR2 SYGVNS. DNA of the CDR3: TGTGCCAGCACCTTAGGGGACTATTATAATTCACCCCTCCACTTT. It codes for CASTLGDYYNSPLHF. The full variable domain, in which reference TRBV25-1 and TRBJ1-6 provide the parts outside the CDR3, is EADIYQTPRYLVIGTGKKITLECSQTMGHDKMYWYQQDPGMELHLIHYSYGVNSTEKGDLSSESTVSRIRTEHFPLTLESARPSHTSQYLCASTLGDYYNSPLHFGNGTRLTVT.

CDR3 sequence reads: CASRNTGGTEAFF. CDR3 sequence (DNA): TGTGCCAGCAGAAATACAGGGGGCACTGAAGCTTTCTTT. The chain joins TRBV6-5 to TRBJ1-1; TRBD1 aligns across 8 bases. CDR1 and CDR2 (germline): MNHEY, SVGAGI. The CDR3 consists of 13 residues. Trimming at V came to 6 bases and at J to 4 bases, leaving 4 bases not matched to a gene.

The J gene is TRBJ1-1, the V gene TRBV30, with a possible D match to TRBD1 (5 bases). V lost 4 bases and J lost 4, with 10 bases in between. The CDR3 covers 12 residues. Germline assignment: CDR1 GTSNPN and CDR2 SVGIG (reference sequence). CDR3 in amino acids: CAWNTGGTEAFF. The CDR3 bases are TGTGCCTGGAATACGGGGGGCACTGAAGCTTTCTTT.

V and J are TRBV30 and TRBJ1-1; D is uncertain. Trimming cost V 2 bases and J 1 base, with 11 bases left between them. Germline V gene lookup returns CDR1 GTSNPN and CDR2 SVGIG (reference sequence). CDR3 length: 14 residues. In DNA form, the CDR3 reads TGTGCCTGGAGTACCAGGTTAACGAACACTGAAGCTTTCTTT. This translates into CAWSTRLTNTEAFF.

The chain links TRBV19 to TRBJ2-7; D is possibly TRBD2 (6 bases). Germline CDR1 LNHDA, CDR2 SQIVND (reference sequence). This CDR3 is built from 15 residues. Deletions cut 4 bases from V and 3 bases from J, with 16 bases between. CDR3 coding DNA: TGTGCCAGTAGTAGGGGACTCTCCCTTAACTACGAGCAGTACTTC. Amino acid sequence: CASSRGLSLNYEQYF.

The chain couples TRBV9 to TRBJ1-1; D is unclear. CDR1 SGDLS and CDR2 YYNGEE come from the germline V gene. The length of the CDR3 is 14 residues. V was trimmed by 1 base and J by 0 bases, leaving 7 bases between them. CDR3 residues: CASSVKPMNTEAFF. The CDR3 DNA sequence: TGTGCCAGCAGCGTAAAGCCTATGAACACTGAAGCTTTCTTT.

This clone was detected once. The V gene is TRBV6-4, the J gene TRBJ2-6, with D unresolved. CDR3 length: 14 residues. Germline V gene sequence: CDR1 MRHNA, CDR2 SNTAGT. Trimming pared 3 bases from V and 1 base from J, leaving 4 bases between. The CDR3 DNA sequence: TGTGCCAGCAGTGAGCGTTCTGGGGCCAACGTCCTGACTTTC. This translates into CASSERSGANVLTF.

This clone showed up just once. The V call is TRBV6-1, the J call TRBJ1-6; 10 bases align to TRBD1. Germline-derived CDR1 and CDR2 are MNHNS and SASEGT. The CDR3 is 15 amino acids. V lost 2 bases, J lost 9 bases, and 4 bases stayed unmatched. The CDR3 DNA reads TGTGCCAGCAGTGAAAGCGGGACAGGGGCTTCACCCCTCCACTTT. As protein: CASSESGTGASPLHF.

The V gene is TRBV21-1, the J gene TRBJ1-1. TRBV21-1 is noted as a pseudogene. The CDR3 sequence is 16 residues long. CDR3 amino acids: CASSPVSREENTEAFF. The DNA of the CDR3 is TGTGCCAGCAGCCCAGTCAGTAGGGAGGAGAACACTGAAGCTTTCTTT.

The J gene is TRBJ2-4, the V gene TRBV2, with 8 bases aligning to TRBD2. Germline V CDR1 and CDR2: SNHLY, FYNNEI. J gave up 8 bases and V 0 bases, and 6 bases lay outside the gene matches. The CDR3 loop spans 15 amino acids. The CDR3 DNA sequence: TGTGCCAGCAGTGAAGCGGCCAGCGGGGGATACATTCAGTACTTC. Protein: CASSEAASGGYIQYF.

This clone was counted between two and nine times. Compared with germline, one end of the junction differs, possibly owing to a read error. The V call is TRBV7-9, the J call TRBJ2-7; TRBD2 is a possible D gene (6 bases). From germline, CDR1 is SEHNR and CDR2 FQNEAQ (reference sequence). The CDR3 runs 16 residues. The CDR3: CASSSTGTPASHEQYF. The CDR3 coding sequence is TGTGCCAGCAGCTCGACCGGGACTCCAGCCTCCCACGAGCAGTACTTC.

The rearrangement uses TRBV5-1 and TRBJ2-3; 15 nucleotides match TRBD2. The CDR3 covers 16 residues. Germline V gene data show CDR1 as SGHRS and CDR2 as YFSETQ. The V gene end was trimmed by 4 bases and the J gene end by 3 bases; junction bases not matched to a gene: 3. CDR3 region: CASSPGLAGGTDTQYF. The CDR3 DNA reads as TGCGCCAGCAGCCCGGGACTAGCGGGAGGAACAGATACGCAGTATTTT.

This sequence joins TRBV5-1 and TRBJ1-4; TRBD1 agrees at 8 bases. With 4 bases clipped from V and 0 bases from J, the junction kept 5 bases outside the gene matches. The germline CDR1 and CDR2 sequences are SGHRS and YFSETQ. The CDR3 is made up of 16 amino acids. The CDR3 nucleotides read TGCGCCAGCAGCGGAGACAGGGGAGCAACTAATGAAAAACTGTTTTTT. Its protein product is CASSGDRGATNEKLFF.

This chain uses TRBV5-1 with TRBJ2-2, with 11 bases matching TRBD1. CDR1 and CDR2 (germline): SGHRS, YFSETQ. V dropped 4 bases and J dropped 7; count of bases not matched to a gene: 6. The CDR3 contains 15 residues. This CDR3 is CASSPGQGAVGELFF. CDR3 in DNA: TGCGCCAGCAGCCCAGGACAGGGGGCAGTCGGGGAGCTGTTTTTT.

The J gene is TRBJ2-7, the V gene TRBV30, with D possibly being TRBD2 (5 bases). Germline CDR1 and CDR2: GTSNPN and SVGIG (reference sequence). The V gene lost 3 bases and the J gene lost 3 bases, with 15 bases spanning the gap. The CDR3 is made up of 14 amino acids. CDR3 sequence (DNA): TGTGCCTGGAGGCTTGGTGGGAGCCTCTACGAGCAGTACTTC. Translation gives CAWRLGGSLYEQYF. Supplemented by reference TRBV30 and TRBJ2-7, the full variable domain reads SQTIHQWPATLVQPVGSPLSLECTVEGTSNPNLYWYRQAAGRGLQLLFYSVGIGQISSEVPQNLSASRPQDRQFILSSKKLLLSDSGFYLCAWRLGGSLYEQYFGPGTRLTVT.

The V call is TRBV5-6, the J call TRBJ2-1; 13 bases fit TRBD2. CDR3 size: 19 residues. V trimming: 2 bases; J trimming: 5 bases; junction bases outside the gene matches: 13. CDR1 and CDR2 (germline): SGHDT, YYEEEE. The CDR3 DNA reads TGTGCCAGCAGCTTCGGCCTACCAAACGGACTAGCGGGGGACAATGAGCAGTTCTTC. This sequence encodes CASSFGLPNGLAGDNEQFF.

The V and J genes are TRBV30 and TRBJ1-2, with D possibly TRBD1 on 5 matching bases. The germline CDR1 and CDR2 sequences are GTSNPN and SVGIG (reference sequence). The length of the CDR3 is 13 residues. Trimming removed 3 bases from V and 8 bases from J, with 16 bases in between. Written as DNA, the CDR3 is TGTGCCTGGAGAGCGGGCAGGGAAGGGGGCTACACCTTC. This sequence encodes CAWRAGREGGYTF.

The chain links TRBV7-3 to TRBJ1-1; TRBD1 aligns across 7 bases. V lost 0 bases and J lost 1; bases outside the gene matches: 8. This CDR3 contains 17 residues. The germline V gene encodes CDR1 SGHTA and CDR2 FQGTGA. CDR3 amino acids: CASSLTGEGAGNTEAFF. The CDR3 region has the DNA TGTGCCAGCAGCTTAACGGGAGAGGGGGCAGGGAACACTGAAGCTTTCTTT.

V and J are TRBV5-4 and TRBJ2-5; 8 positions match TRBD2. The V gene's germline CDR1 is SGHNT and CDR2 YYREEE (reference sequence). The V gene end was trimmed by 1 base and the J gene end by 3 bases; junction bases not matched to a gene: 5. CDR3 length equals 15 residues. CDR3 amino acids: CASSLNGGAEETQYF. The CDR3 bases are TGTGCCAGCAGCTTGAACGGGGGGGCAGAAGAGACCCAGTACTTC.